This T cell receptor (beta chain) was identified during a study of T-cell memory formation after mild COVID-19. TCR alpha and TCR beta cDNA libraries with sample barcodes and UMIs came from 5'RACE using constant-segment primers. TCRdb itself ran the 5' RACE reads through MiXCR, one entry per CDR3 protein. The data hold about 280,000 distinct CDR3 sequences, with roughly 8.2% observed a single time. The receptor's source is a man between 18 and 29 years old who had mild COVID-19 (a few samples of this study predate the infection). Cell type and time point are not known. The sequenced sample consisted of PBMCs or a T cell subset sorted from them (not recorded which).

The CDR3 bases are TGCAGCGCCAACAGGGGGAACACTGAAGCTTTCTTT. Translating gives CSANRGNTEAFF. This chain links TRBV29-1 with TRBJ1-1, with TRBD1 identical over 7 bases. Germline V gives CDR1 SQVTM, CDR2 ANQGSEA. Trimming cost V 7 bases and J 1 base; bases outside gene matches: 3. The CDR3 is 12 amino acids.